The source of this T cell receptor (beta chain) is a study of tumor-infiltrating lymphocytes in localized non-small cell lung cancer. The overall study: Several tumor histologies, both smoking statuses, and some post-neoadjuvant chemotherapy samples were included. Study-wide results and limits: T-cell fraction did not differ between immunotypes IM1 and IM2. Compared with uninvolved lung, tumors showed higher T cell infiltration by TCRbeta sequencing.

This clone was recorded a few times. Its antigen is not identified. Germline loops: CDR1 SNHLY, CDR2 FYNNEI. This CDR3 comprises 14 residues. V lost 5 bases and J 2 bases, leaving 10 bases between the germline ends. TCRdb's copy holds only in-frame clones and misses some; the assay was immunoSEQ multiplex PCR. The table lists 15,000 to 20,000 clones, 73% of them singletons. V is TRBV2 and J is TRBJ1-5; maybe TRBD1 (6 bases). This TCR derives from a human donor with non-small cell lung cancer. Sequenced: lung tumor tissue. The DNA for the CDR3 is TGTGCCAGCAGTTTTAAGGGGGGCAATCAGCCCCAGCATTTT. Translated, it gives CASSFKGGNQPQHF.